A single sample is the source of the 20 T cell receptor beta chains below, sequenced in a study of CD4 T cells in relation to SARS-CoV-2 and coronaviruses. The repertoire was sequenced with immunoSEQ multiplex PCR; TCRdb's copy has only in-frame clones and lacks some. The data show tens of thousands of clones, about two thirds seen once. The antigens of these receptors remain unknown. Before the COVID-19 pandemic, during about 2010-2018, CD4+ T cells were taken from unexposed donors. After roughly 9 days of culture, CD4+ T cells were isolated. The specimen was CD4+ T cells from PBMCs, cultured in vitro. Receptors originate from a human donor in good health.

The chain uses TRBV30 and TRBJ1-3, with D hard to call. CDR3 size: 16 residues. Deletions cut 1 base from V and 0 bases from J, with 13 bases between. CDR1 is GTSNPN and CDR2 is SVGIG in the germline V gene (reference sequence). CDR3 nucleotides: TGTGCCTGGAGTGGAGTTACTCTTAGCTCTGGAAACACCATATATTTT. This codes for CAWSGVTLSSGNTIYF.

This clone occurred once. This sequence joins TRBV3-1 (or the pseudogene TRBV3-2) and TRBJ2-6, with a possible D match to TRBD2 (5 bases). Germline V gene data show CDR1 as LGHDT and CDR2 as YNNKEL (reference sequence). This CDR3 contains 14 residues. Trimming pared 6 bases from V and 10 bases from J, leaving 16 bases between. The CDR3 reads CASSDPSIGNVLTF. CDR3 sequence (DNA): TGTGCCAGCAGTGACCCTAGCATAGGGAACGTCCTGACTTTC.

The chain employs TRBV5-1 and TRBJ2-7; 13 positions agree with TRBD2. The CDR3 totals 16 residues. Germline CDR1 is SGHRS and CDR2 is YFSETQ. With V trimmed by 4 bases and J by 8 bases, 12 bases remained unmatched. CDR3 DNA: TGCGCCAGCAGCCCGCAACTAGCGGGGGGGACATTCAAGCAGTACTTC. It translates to CASSPQLAGGTFKQYF.

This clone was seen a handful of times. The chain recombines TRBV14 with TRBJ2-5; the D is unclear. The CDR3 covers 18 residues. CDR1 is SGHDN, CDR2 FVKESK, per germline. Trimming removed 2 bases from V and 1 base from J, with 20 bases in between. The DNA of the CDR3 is TGTGCCAGCAGCCAACTCCCCTCCTGGAGAGCCGGCCAAGAGACCCAGTACTTC. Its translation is CASSQLPSWRAGQETQYF.

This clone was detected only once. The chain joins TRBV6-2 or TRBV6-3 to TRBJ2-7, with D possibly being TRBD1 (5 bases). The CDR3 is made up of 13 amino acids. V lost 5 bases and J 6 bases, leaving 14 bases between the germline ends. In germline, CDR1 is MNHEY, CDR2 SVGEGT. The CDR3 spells CASSKDAGLEQYF. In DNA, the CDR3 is TGTGCCAGCAGTAAGGATGCAGGGCTCGAGCAGTACTTC.

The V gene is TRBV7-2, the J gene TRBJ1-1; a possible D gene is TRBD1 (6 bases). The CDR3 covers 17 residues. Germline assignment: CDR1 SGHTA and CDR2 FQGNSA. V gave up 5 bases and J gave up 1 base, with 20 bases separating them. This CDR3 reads CASSPRTEITRNTEAFF. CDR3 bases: TGTGCCAGCAGCCCCCGGACAGAAATTACTAGGAACACTGAAGCTTTCTTT.

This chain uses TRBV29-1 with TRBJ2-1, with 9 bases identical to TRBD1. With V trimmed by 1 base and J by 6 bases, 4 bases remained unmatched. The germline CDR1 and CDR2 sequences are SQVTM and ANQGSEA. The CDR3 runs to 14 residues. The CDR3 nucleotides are TGCAGCGTTGAAGGGACAGGGGTCCGCAATGAGCAGTTCTTC. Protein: CSVEGTGVRNEQFF.

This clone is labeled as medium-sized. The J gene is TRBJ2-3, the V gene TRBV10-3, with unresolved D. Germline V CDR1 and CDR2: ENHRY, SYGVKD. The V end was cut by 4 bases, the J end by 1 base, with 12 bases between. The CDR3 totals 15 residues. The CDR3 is CAISVSREGTDTQYF. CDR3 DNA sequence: TGTGCCATCAGTGTATCGAGAGAGGGCACAGATACGCAGTATTTT.

CDR3 region: CATTRSGDTEAFF. DNA for the CDR3: TGTGCCACCACCCGGTCCGGGGACACTGAAGCTTTCTTT. The rearrangement uses TRBV19 and TRBJ1-1; D remains ambiguous. Trimming left V 10 bases short and J 3 bases short, with 15 bases between. Germline CDR1 LNHDA, CDR2 SQIVND (reference sequence). The CDR3 contains 13 residues.

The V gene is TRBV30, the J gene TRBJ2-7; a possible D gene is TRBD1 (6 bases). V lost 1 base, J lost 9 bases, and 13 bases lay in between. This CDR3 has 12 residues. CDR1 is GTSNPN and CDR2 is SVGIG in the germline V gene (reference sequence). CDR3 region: CAWSAGTTVQYF. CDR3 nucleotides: TGTGCCTGGAGTGCCGGGACAACTGTGCAGTACTTC.

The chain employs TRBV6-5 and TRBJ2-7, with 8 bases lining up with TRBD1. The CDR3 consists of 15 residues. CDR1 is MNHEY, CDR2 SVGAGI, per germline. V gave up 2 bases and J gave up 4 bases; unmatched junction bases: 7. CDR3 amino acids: CASSYTGQGRYEQYF. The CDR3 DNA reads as TGTGCCAGCAGTTACACAGGACAGGGAAGGTACGAGCAGTACTTC.

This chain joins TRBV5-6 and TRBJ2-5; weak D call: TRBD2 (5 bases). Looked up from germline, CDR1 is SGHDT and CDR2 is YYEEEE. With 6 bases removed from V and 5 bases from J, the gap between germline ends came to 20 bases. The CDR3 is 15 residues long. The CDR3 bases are TGTGCCAGCACACTGGGGAGCGGATTTGGGGAGACCCAGTACTTC. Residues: CASTLGSGFGETQYF. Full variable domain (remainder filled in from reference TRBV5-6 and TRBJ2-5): DAGVTQSPTHLIKTRGQQVTLRCSPKSGHDTVSWYQQALGQGPQFIFQYYEEEERQRGNFPDRFSGHQFPNYSSELNVNALLLGDSALYLCASTLGSGFGETQYFGPGTRLLVL.

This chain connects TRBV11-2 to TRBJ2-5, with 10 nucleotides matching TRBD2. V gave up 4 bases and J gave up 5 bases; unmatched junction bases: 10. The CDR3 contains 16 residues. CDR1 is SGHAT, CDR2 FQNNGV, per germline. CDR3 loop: CASSSRLAGQGETQYF. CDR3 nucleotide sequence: TGTGCCAGCAGCTCTAGACTAGCGGGCCAGGGGGAGACCCAGTACTTC.

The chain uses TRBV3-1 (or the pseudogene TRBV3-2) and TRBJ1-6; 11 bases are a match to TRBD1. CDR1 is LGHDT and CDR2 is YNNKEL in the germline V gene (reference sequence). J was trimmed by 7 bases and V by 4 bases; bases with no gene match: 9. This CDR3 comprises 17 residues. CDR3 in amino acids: CASSPLGQGALNSPLHF. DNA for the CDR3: TGTGCCAGCAGCCCCCTAGGACAGGGGGCGTTGAATTCACCCCTCCACTTT.

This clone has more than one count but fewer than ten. CDR3 DNA sequence: TGTGCCAGCAGCTTTCAGAGGGGACAGGGGGTCCGGGGGGAGCAGTACTTC. It translates to CASSFQRGQGVRGEQYF. The chain combines TRBV7-9 with TRBJ2-7; 11 bases line up with TRBD1. The V gene end was trimmed by 3 bases and the J gene end by 7 bases; junction bases not matched to a gene: 14. Germline assignment: CDR1 SEHNR and CDR2 FQNEAQ (reference sequence). CDR3 length: 17 amino acids.

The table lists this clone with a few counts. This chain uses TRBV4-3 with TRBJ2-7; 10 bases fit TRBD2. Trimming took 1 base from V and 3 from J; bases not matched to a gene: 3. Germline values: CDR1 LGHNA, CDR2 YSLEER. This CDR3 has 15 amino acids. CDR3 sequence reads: CASSQGAGGVYEQYF. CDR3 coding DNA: TGCGCCAGCAGCCAAGGAGCGGGAGGGGTCTACGAGCAGTACTTC.

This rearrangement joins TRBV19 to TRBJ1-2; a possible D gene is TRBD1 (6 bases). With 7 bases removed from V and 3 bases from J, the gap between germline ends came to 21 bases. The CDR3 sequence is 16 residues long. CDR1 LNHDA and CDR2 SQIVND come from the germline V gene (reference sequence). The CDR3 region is CASTILGGQYDYGYTF. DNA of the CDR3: TGTGCCAGTACCATTTTGGGGGGCCAGTATGACTATGGCTACACCTTC. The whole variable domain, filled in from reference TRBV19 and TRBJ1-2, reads DGGITQSPKYLFRKEGQNVTLSCEQNLNHDAMYWYRQDPGQGLRLIYYSQIVNDFQKGDIAEGYSVSREKKESFPLTVTSAQKNPTAFYLCASTILGGQYDYGYTFGSGTRLTVV.

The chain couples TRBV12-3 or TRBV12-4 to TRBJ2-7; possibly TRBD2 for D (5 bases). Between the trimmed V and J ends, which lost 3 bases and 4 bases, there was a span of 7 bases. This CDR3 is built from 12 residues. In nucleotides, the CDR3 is TGTGCCAGCAGTTTCACGGGGTACGAGCAGTACTTC. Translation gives CASSFTGYEQYF.

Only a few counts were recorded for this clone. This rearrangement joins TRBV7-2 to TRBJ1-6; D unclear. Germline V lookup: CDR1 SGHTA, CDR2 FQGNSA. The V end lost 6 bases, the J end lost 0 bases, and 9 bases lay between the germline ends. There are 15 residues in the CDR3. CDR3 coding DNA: TGTGCCAGCAGATTCGCAAGCTCCTATAATTCACCCCTCCACTTT. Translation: CASRFASSYNSPLHF.

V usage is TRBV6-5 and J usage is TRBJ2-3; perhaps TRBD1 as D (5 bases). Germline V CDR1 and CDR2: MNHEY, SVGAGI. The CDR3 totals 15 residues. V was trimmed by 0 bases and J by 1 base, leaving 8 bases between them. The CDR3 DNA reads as TGTGCCAGCAGTTACTCGATGGGGCGCACAGATACGCAGTATTTT. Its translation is CASSYSMGRTDTQYF.